The 24 T cell receptor beta chains presented below share a single source sample, sequenced in a study of regulatory T cells in long-lasting Graves disease. The authors built TCR beta libraries using iRepertoire HTBI primers and Arm-PCR of CDR3 regions. MiXCR, applied by TCRdb to the multiplex PCR reads, yields one record per CDR3 protein. The sample holds 450,000 or so distinct CDR3 sequences, approximately 23% seen once. Time point reported: persistent/refractory GD, antithyroid drugs over 5 years with positive TRAb. The TCR library was made from RNA that had been extracted from PBMCs in TRIzol. The source material was peripheral blood mononuclear cells (PBMCs), sampled when the disease was refractory, from a patient treated with antithyroid drugs. The receptors were gathered from a female donor with Graves disease.

The J gene is TRBJ2-7, the V gene TRBV6-1; 10 bases agree with TRBD1. Germline V gene data show CDR1 as MNHNS and CDR2 as SASEGT. V lost 0 bases, J lost 5 bases, and 10 bases stayed unmatched. This CDR3 has 17 amino acids. The chain's CDR3 is CASSEAPAGTGDNEQYF. In nucleotides, the CDR3 is TGTGCCAGCAGTGAAGCGCCGGCCGGGACAGGGGACAACGAGCAGTACTTC.

This clonotype has at least ten counts. The chain is built from TRBV6-1 and TRBJ2-7; 7 nucleotides align to TRBD1. This CDR3 is built from 12 residues. The V and J ends lost 4 bases and 3 bases, in that order; junction bases with no gene match: 0. Germline V CDR1 and CDR2: MNHNS, SASEGT. The CDR3: CASSGQGYEQYF. CDR3 DNA: TGTGCCAGCAGTGGACAGGGCTACGAGCAGTACTTC.

This clonotype showed up many times. J is TRBJ2-5 and V is TRBV28; D ambiguous. Trimming stripped 5 bases from V and 4 bases from J, with 14 bases between. Germline V gene lookup returns CDR1 MDHEN and CDR2 SYDVKM. The CDR3 has 14 amino acids. CDR3 coding DNA: TGTGCCAGCAGTCTGCGGTTGGGTAGAGAGACCCAGTACTTC. Translating gives CASSLRLGRETQYF.

In this sample, this clonotype turned up many times. V and J are TRBV28 and TRBJ2-5, with 7 bases lining up with TRBD2. This CDR3 region has 13 residues. J lost 5 bases, V lost 8 bases, and 8 bases had no gene match. The germline CDR1 and CDR2 sequences are MDHEN and SYDVKM. The CDR3: CASGGVVWETQYF. CDR3 DNA sequence: TGTGCCAGCGGGGGGGTGGTCTGGGAGACCCAGTACTTC.

This clonotype was seen repeatedly, ten times or more. This rearrangement joins TRBV28 to TRBJ1-5; D gene uncertain. The CDR3 extends over 17 amino acids. The V end was cut by 5 bases, the J end by 3 bases, with 20 bases between. Germline V gene lookup returns CDR1 MDHEN and CDR2 SYDVKM. CDR3 nucleotides: TGTGCCAGCAGTCCTCCGAACCGGGCGGGTCTCAATCAGCCCCAGCATTTT. Translating gives CASSPPNRAGLNQPQHF.

In its sample, this clonotype was seen many times. The chain couples TRBV12-3 or TRBV12-4 to TRBJ1-5, with D unclear. V dropped 2 bases and J dropped 11 bases, with 13 bases sitting between them. CDR3 length: 13 residues. DNA of the CDR3: TGTGCCAGCAGTTTACAGCCGGCGTGGGCCCAGCATTTT. Its protein product is CASSLQPAWAQHF.

This clonotype came up many times. V gene TRBV24-1 combines with J gene TRBJ2-7; the match to TRBD1 covers 7 bases. CDR3 length: 15 residues. Looked up from germline, CDR1 is KGHDR and CDR2 is SFDVKD. The junction had 7 bases not matched to a gene; V was cut back by 4 bases and J by 2 bases. CDR3 DNA sequence: TGTGCCACCAGTGAAGGAGGACAGGAGCCCTACGAGCAGTACTTC. This sequence encodes CATSEGGQEPYEQYF.

This clonotype turned up a few times. The J gene is TRBJ2-5, the V gene TRBV30; 8 nucleotides agree with TRBD2. This CDR3 is 14 amino acids long. With 1 base clipped from V and 4 bases from J, the junction kept 5 bases outside the gene matches. Looked up from germline, CDR1 is GTSNPN and CDR2 is SVGIG (reference sequence). The DNA for the CDR3 is TGTGCCTGGAGTGACACCGGGGGGGTAGAGACCCAGTACTTC. Protein product: CAWSDTGGVETQYF.

The V and J genes are TRBV19 and TRBJ1-5, with D unclear. The CDR3 has 16 residues. V was shortened by 5 bases and J by 3 bases, with 17 bases between the two germline ends. Germline CDR1 LNHDA, CDR2 SQIVND (reference sequence). CDR3 region: CASSSGRLAFNQPQHF. The CDR3 DNA sequence: TGTGCCAGTAGTTCAGGACGGCTGGCTTTCAATCAGCCCCAGCATTTT.

The sample holds many counts of this clonotype. The chain joins TRBV27 to TRBJ1-4; D is possibly TRBD1 (5 bases). The CDR3 loop spans 20 amino acids. With 6 bases removed from V and 4 bases from J, the gap between germline ends came to 30 bases. CDR1 and CDR2 (germline): MNHEY, SMNVEV (reference sequence). The CDR3 bases are TGTGCCAGCAGCCCAGGGAGAGGGATATTACGCGGGATCCTTAATGAAAAACTGTTTTTT. It translates to CASSPGRGILRGILNEKLFF. The full variable domain, its missing parts supplied by reference TRBV27 and TRBJ1-4, is EAQVTQNPRYLITVTGKKLTVTCSQNMNHEYMSWYRQDPGLGLRQIYYSMNVEVTDKGDVPEGYKVSRKEKRNFPLILESPSPNQTSLYFCASSPGRGILRGILNEKLFFGSGTQLSVL.

With regard to this clonotype: Given a much more abundant clone one base away, this may be a read error. V is TRBV20-1 and J is TRBJ1-1; 8 bases fit TRBD1. The CDR3 spans 13 residues. The V gene's germline CDR1 is DFQATT and CDR2 SNEGSKA (reference sequence). J lost 5 bases, V lost 5 bases, and 7 bases had no gene match. DNA of the CDR3: TGCAGTGCTCCGGGGAGGGACAGGACTGAAGCTTTCTTT. This sequence encodes CSAPGRDRTEAFF.

The V call is TRBV30, the J call TRBJ1-1, with unresolved D. The V gene's germline CDR1 is GTSNPN and CDR2 SVGIG (reference sequence). The V gene lost 5 bases and the J gene lost 3 bases, with 13 bases spanning the gap. The CDR3 is 13 amino acids. The CDR3 DNA is TGTGCCTGGTACTCCCGACAACACACTGAAGCTTTCTTT. Translation gives CAWYSRQHTEAFF.

This clonotype has at least ten counts. V usage is TRBV28 and J usage is TRBJ1-2, with TRBD1 matching 10 bases. Germline assignment: CDR1 MDHEN and CDR2 SYDVKM. This CDR3 comprises 15 residues. Trimming took 6 bases from V and 4 from J; bases not matched to a gene: 8. CDR3 loop: CASSPGTGDAYGYTF. For the CDR3, the DNA is TGTGCCAGCAGCCCAGGGACAGGGGACGCCTATGGCTACACCTTC.

For the CDR3, the DNA is TGTGCCAGCAGCCAAGACTATGCGGCAAGTGAGCAGTTCTTC. Its protein is CASSQDYAASEQFF. The rearrangement uses TRBV14 and TRBJ2-1, with unresolved D. The CDR3 consists of 14 residues. The V gene's germline CDR1 is SGHDN and CDR2 FVKESK. With 0 bases removed from V and 9 bases from J, the gap between germline ends came to 12 bases. The full variable domain, with the rest looked up from reference TRBV14 and TRBJ2-1, is EAGVTQFPSHSVIEKGQTVTLRCDPISGHDNLYWYRRVMGKEIKFLLHFVKESKQDESGMPNNRFLAERTGGTYSTLKVQPAELEDSGVYFCASSQDYAASEQFFGPGTRLTVL.

This clonotype has a handful of counts. This chain links TRBV5-1 with TRBJ2-2, with D hard to call. Between the trimmed V and J ends, which lost 0 bases and 5 bases, there was a span of 11 bases. This CDR3 spans 15 amino acids. Germline V gives CDR1 SGHRS, CDR2 YFSETQ. CDR3 protein: CASSLEGRSTGELFF. Here the CDR3 DNA reads TGCGCCAGCAGCTTGGAAGGCAGGTCGACCGGGGAGCTGTTTTTT.

Note on this clonotype: A much larger clone differs from this one at a single base, so this may be a read error. The chain employs TRBV6-1 and TRBJ2-7; D call uncertain. This CDR3 region has 15 residues. Germline-derived CDR1 and CDR2 are MNHNS and SASEGT. The DNA of the CDR3 is TGTGCCAGTGGCTTGCTGTCACACTCTTCCTACGAGCGGTACTTC. This translates into CASGLLSHSSYERYF.

The chain uses TRBV5-1 and TRBJ1-2, with TRBD1 as a possible D gene (5 bases). This CDR3 has 15 residues. The germline gives CDR1 SGHRS, CDR2 YFSETQ. Trimming left V 6 bases short and J 4 bases short, with 19 bases between. DNA of the CDR3: TGCGCCAGCAAACCTCGGGACTCCACAATCTATGGCTACACCTTC. Protein product: CASKPRDSTIYGYTF.

V and J are TRBV6-9 and TRBJ2-2, with 10 bases lining up with TRBD2. Trimming at V came to 3 bases and at J to 6 bases, leaving 10 bases not matched to a gene. This CDR3 spans 17 amino acids. Germline V gives CDR1 MNHGY, CDR2 SVAAGI. The DNA for the CDR3 is TGTGCCAGCAGTTACGCCCTAGCGGGAGCGGGGGCCGGGGAGCTGTTTTTT. Its protein product is CASSYALAGAGAGELFF.

In the case of this clonotype: The likely explanation is a read error, given a far larger clone one base away. The chain carries TRBV7-3 and TRBJ2-5; unclear D gene. The germline V gene encodes CDR1 SGHTA and CDR2 FQGTGA. The CDR3 runs 13 residues. The CDR3 sequence is CASSQTPRRTRYF. In DNA, the CDR3 is TGTGCCAGCAGCCAAACACCCCGACGCACCCGGTACTTC.

Concerning this clonotype: This sequence may be a read error, since a much larger clone differs from it by one base. The CDR3 DNA sequence: TGTGCCAGCAGTTTTGGAGCCAGAAAAGCTAACTGTGGCTACACCTTC. Protein product: CASSFGARKANCGYTF. The chain couples TRBV28 to TRBJ1-2; no firm D call. The CDR3 is 16 residues long. Germline CDR1 MDHEN, CDR2 SYDVKM.

Concerning this clonotype: This may stem from a read error, because a much larger clone lies one nucleotide away. Lacking the conserved final phenylalanine or tryptophan, this CDR3 likely reflects a read error. CDR3 in DNA: TGTGCCAGCAGTGCATACAGGGAGAGCGACACTGAAGCTTTCCTT. Amino acids: CASSAYRESDTEAFL. The rearrangement links TRBV2 to TRBJ1-1, with D tentatively TRBD1 (6 bases). V lost 4 bases, J lost 3 bases, and 15 bases lay in between. Germline V lookup: CDR1 SNHLY, CDR2 FYNNEI. The CDR3 contains 15 residues.

This clonotype was seen at least ten times. The J gene is TRBJ2-5, the V gene TRBV12-3 or TRBV12-4, with 9 positions matching TRBD2. With 2 bases clipped from V and 5 bases from J, the junction kept 6 bases outside the gene matches. The CDR3 is made up of 15 amino acids. This CDR3 reads CASSLLAGPGETQYF. The CDR3, as DNA: TGTGCCAGCAGTTTACTAGCGGGGCCAGGGGAGACCCAGTACTTC.

This clonotype was seen ten or more times. V usage is TRBV28 and J usage is TRBJ1-2; TRBD1 is a possible D gene (6 bases). The CDR3 is made up of 13 amino acids. Germline V gene data show CDR1 as MDHEN and CDR2 as SYDVKM. V was cut by 7 bases and J by 4 bases, with 13 bases left in between. This CDR3 reads CASTPRGAYGYTF. The CDR3 DNA reads as TGTGCCAGCACCCCCCGGGGGGCCTATGGCTACACCTTC.

The table lists this clonotype with many counts. The chain links TRBV7-6 to TRBJ2-7, with D possibly TRBD2 on 6 matching bases. Trimming removed 1 base from V and 3 bases from J, with 13 bases in between. Germline V gene lookup returns CDR1 SGHVS and CDR2 FNYEAQ. The CDR3 sequence is 15 residues long. CDR3 bases: TGTGCCAGCAGCTTAGGGCAAAGACTAGACTACGAGCAGTACTTC. The encoded protein is CASSLGQRLDYEQYF. Variable domain in full (rest from reference TRBV7-6 and TRBJ2-7): GAGVSQSPRYKVTKRGQDVALRCDPISGHVSLYWYRQALGQGPEFLTYFNYEAQQDKSGLPNDRFSAERPEGSISTLTIQRTEQRDSAMYRCASSLGQRLDYEQYFGPGTRLTVT.